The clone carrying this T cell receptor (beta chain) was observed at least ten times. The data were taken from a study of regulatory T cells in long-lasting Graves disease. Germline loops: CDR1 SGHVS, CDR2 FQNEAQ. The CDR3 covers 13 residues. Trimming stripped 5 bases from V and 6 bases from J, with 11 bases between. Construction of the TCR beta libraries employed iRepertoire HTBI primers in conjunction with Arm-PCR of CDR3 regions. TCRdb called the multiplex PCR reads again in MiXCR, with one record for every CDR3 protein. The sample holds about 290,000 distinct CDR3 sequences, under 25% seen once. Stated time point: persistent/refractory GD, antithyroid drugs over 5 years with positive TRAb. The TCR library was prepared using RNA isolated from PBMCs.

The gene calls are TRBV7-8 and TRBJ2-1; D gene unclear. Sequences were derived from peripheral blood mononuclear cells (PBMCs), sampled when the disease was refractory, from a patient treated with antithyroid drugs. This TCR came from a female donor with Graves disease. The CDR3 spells CASSPQVGNEQFF. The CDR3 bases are TGTGCCAGCAGCCCCCAGGTGGGCAATGAGCAGTTCTTC.